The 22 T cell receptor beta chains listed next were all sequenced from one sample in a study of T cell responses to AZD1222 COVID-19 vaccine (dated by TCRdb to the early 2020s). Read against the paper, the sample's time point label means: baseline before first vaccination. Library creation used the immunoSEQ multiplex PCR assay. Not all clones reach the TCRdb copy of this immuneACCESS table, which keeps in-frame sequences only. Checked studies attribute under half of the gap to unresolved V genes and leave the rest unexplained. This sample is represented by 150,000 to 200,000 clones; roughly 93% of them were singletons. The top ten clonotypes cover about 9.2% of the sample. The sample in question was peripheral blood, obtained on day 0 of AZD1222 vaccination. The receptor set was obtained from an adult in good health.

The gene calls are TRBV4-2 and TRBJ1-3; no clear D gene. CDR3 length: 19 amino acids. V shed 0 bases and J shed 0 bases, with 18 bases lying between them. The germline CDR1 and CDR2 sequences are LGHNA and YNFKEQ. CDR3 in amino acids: CASSQDSLRAGTSGNTIYF. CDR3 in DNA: TGTGCCAGCAGCCAAGATTCTTTGCGGGCCGGCACCTCTGGAAACACCATATATTTT.

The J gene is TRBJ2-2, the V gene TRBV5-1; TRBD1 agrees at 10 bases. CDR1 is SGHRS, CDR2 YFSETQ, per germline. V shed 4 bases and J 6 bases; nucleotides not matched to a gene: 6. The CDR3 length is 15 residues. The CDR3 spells CASSVPGQGSGELFF. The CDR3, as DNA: TGCGCCAGCAGCGTACCGGGACAGGGGTCCGGGGAGCTGTTTTTT. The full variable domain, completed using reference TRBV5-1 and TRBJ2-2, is KAGVTQTPRYLIKTRGQQVTLSCSPISGHRSVSWYQQTPGQGLQFLFEYFSETQRNKGNFPGRFSGRQFSNSRSEMNVSTLELGDSALYLCASSVPGQGSGELFFGEGSRLTVL.

The CDR3 DNA reads as TGTGCCAGCAGTCCCCCAAGGACAGGGGTGGCTAACACCGGGGAGCTGTTTTTT. It codes for CASSPPRTGVANTGELFF. The V and J genes are TRBV7-2 and TRBJ2-2; TRBD1 aligns across 9 bases. The CDR3 is 18 amino acids. The germline gives CDR1 SGHTA, CDR2 FQGNSA. The ends lost 6 bases at V and 2 bases at J; junction bases unmatched: 13.

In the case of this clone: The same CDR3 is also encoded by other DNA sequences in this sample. The CDR3 sequence: CASSYLKNTEAFF. The CDR3, as DNA: TGTGCCAGCAGTTACCTGAAGAACACTGAAGCTTTCTTT. The V and J genes are TRBV6-5 and TRBJ1-1; D call uncertain. Between the trimmed V and J ends, which lost 2 bases and 1 base, there was a span of 5 bases. The CDR3 sequence is 13 residues long. Germline CDR1 is MNHEY and CDR2 is SVGAGI.

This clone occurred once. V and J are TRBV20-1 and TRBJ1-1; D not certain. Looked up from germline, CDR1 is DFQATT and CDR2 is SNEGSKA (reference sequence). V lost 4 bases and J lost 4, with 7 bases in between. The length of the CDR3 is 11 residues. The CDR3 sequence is CSAMRLTEAFF. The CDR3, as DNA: TGCAGTGCTATGAGACTCACTGAAGCTTTCTTT.

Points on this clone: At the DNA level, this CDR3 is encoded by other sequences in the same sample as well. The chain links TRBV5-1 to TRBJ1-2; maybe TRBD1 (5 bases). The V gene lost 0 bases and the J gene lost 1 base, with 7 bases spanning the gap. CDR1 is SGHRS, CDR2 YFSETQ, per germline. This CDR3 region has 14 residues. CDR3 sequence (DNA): TGCGCCAGCAGCTTGGCCGGGGGTAACTATGGCTACACCTTC. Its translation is CASSLAGGNYGYTF.

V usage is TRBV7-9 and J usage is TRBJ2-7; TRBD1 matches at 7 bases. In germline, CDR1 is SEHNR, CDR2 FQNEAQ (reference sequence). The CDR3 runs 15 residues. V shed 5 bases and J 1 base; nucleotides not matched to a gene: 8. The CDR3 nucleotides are TGTGCCAGCAGCCGATTAGGGGACAGATCCTACGAGCAGTACTTC. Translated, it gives CASSRLGDRSYEQYF.

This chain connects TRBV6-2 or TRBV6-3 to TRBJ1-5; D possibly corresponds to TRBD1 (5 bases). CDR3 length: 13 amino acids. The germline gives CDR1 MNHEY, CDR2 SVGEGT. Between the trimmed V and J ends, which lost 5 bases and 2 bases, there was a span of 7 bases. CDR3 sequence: CASSRRGNQPQHF. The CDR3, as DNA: TGTGCCAGCAGTCGCAGGGGCAATCAGCCCCAGCATTTT.

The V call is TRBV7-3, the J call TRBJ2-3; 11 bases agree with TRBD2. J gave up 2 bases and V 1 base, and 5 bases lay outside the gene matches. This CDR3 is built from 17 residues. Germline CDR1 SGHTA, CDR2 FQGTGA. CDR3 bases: TGTGCCAGCAGCTTAAGGGGACTAGCGGTAAACACAGATACGCAGTATTTT. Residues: CASSLRGLAVNTDTQYF.

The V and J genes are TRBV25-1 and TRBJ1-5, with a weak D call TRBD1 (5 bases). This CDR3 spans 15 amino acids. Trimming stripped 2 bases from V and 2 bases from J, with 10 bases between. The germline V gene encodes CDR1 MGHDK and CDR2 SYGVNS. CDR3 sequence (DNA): TGTGCCAGCAGTGAACAGGGAATAGGCAATCAGCCCCAGCATTTT. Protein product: CASSEQGIGNQPQHF.

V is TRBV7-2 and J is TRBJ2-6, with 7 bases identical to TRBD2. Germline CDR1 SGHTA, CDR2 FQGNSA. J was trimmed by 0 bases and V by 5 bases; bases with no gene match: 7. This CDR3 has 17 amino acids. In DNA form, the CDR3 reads TGTGCCAGCAGCCTAAGCGGGGCAAACTCTGGGGCCAACGTCCTGACTTTC. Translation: CASSLSGANSGANVLTF.

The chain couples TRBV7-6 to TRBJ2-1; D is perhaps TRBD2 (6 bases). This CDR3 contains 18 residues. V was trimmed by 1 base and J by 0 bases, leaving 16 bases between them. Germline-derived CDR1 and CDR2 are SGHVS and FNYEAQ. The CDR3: CASSLDVVGRSSYNEQFF. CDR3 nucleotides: TGTGCCAGCAGCTTAGATGTAGTCGGGAGATCCTCCTACAATGAGCAGTTCTTC.

For the CDR3, the DNA is TGTGCCAGCAGCCAATTGGCCCAGGGGACTAGCCGTTTGAATGAGCAGTTCTTC. Its protein product is CASSQLAQGTSRLNEQFF. The chain recombines TRBV3-1 (or the pseudogene TRBV3-2) with TRBJ2-1, with TRBD2 matching 9 bases. CDR1 LGHDT and CDR2 YNNKEL come from the germline V gene (reference sequence). The trim removed 2 bases at V and 7 bases at J, leaving 15 bases unmatched. The CDR3 consists of 18 residues.

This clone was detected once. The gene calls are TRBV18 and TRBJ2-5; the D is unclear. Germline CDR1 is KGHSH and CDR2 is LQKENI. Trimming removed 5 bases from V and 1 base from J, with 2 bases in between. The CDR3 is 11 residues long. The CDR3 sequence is CASSAQETQYF. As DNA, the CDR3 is TGTGCCAGCTCAGCCCAAGAGACCCAGTACTTC.

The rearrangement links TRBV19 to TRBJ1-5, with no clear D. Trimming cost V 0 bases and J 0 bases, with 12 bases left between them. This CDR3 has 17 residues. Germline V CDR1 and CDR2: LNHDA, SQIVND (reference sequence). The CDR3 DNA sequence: TGTGCCAGTAGTATAGAGGGAGCCTCATATAGCAATCAGCCCCAGCATTTT. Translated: CASSIEGASYSNQPQHF.

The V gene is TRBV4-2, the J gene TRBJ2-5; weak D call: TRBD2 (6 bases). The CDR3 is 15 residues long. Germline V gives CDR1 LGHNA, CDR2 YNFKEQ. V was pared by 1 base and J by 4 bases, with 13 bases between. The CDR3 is CASSQGAGSGETQYF. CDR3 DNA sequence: TGTGCCAGCAGCCAAGGGGCCGGGAGTGGAGAGACCCAGTACTTC.

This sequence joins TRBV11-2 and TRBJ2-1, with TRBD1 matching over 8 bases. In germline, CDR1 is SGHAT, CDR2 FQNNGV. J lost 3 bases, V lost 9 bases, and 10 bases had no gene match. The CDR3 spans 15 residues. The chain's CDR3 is CASIPAGGIYNEQFF. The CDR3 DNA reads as TGTGCCAGTATCCCCGCAGGGGGCATCTACAATGAGCAGTTCTTC.

This CDR3 is CASTTGSRTGELFF. DNA of the CDR3: TGTGCCAGCACGACAGGGTCTAGGACCGGGGAGCTGTTTTTT. The chain joins TRBV7-2 to TRBJ2-2; 7 positions match TRBD1. This CDR3 is built from 14 residues. V shed 7 bases, J shed 5 bases, and the junction held 7 bases outside the gene matches. CDR1 and CDR2 (germline): SGHTA, FQGNSA.

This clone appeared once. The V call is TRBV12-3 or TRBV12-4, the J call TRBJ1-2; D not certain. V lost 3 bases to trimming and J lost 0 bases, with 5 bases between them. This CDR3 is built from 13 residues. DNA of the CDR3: TGTGCCAGCAGTTTTGGGCCTAACTATGGCTACACCTTC. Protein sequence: CASSFGPNYGYTF.

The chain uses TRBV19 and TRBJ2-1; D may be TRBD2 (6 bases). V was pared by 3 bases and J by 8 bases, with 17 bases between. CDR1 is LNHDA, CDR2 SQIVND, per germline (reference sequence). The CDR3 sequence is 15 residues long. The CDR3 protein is CASSIRREFSDEQFF. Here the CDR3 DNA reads TGTGCCAGTAGTATTAGACGGGAGTTTTCAGATGAGCAGTTCTTC.

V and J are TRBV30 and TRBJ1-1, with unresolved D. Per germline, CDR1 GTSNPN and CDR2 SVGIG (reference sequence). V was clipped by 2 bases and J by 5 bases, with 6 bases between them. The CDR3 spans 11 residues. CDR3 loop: CAWSWETEAFF. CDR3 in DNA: TGTGCCTGGAGTTGGGAGACTGAAGCTTTCTTT.

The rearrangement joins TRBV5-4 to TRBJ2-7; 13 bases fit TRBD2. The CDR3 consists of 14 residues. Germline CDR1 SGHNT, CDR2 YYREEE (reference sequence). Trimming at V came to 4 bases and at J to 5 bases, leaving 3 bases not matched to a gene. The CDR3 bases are TGTGCCAGCAGCCGCGGACTAGCGGGAGACGAGCAGTACTTC. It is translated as CASSRGLAGDEQYF.